This TCR beta chain was captured in a study of cytomegalovirus exposure and HLA in healthy donors. Generated by immunoSEQ multiplex PCR, the TCRdb table keeps only in-frame clones and is missing some. The data show 90,000 to 120,000 clones, with under 85% seen just once and 3% held by the top ten. Whole-study results and caveats: For most TCR sequences rarity was the rule, although some public TCRs occurred in many donors. There were 160 or so TCR beta chains listed as cytomegalovirus-associated.

The CDR3 covers 16 residues. Germline trimming cut 8 bases from V and 4 bases from J; bases unmatched to any gene: 15. Germline CDR1 is SNHLY and CDR2 is FYNNEI. For this clone: Its antigen is undetermined.

The chain is built from TRBV2 and TRBJ1-2; TRBD1 aligns across 8 bases. This TCR derives from a woman aged 18-35 years in good health and CMV-seronegative. The specimen sequenced was PBMCs. This CDR3 reads CASLRIPGGSGYGYTF. The CDR3, as DNA: TGTGCCAGCCTACGCATACCAGGGGGCTCGGGCTATGGCTACACCTTC.